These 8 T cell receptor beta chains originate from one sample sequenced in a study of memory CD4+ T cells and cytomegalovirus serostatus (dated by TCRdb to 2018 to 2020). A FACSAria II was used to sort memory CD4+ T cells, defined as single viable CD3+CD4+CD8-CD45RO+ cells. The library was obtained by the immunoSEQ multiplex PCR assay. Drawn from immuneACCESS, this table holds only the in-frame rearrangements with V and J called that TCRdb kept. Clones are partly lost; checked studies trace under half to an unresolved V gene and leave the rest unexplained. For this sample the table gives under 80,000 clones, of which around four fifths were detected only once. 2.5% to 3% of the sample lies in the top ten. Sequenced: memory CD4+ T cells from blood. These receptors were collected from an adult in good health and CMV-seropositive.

CDR3 DNA sequence: TGTGCCAGCAGCCCAGGGGGACACATGAACACTGAAGCTTTCTTT. This gives the protein CASSPGGHMNTEAFF. The chain links TRBV7-9 to TRBJ1-1; TRBD1 aligns across 7 bases. Trimming at V came to 5 bases and at J to 0 bases, leaving 6 bases not matched to a gene. Per germline, CDR1 SEHNR and CDR2 FQNEAQ (reference sequence). The CDR3 consists of 15 residues. Full variable domain (outside the CDR3, taken from reference TRBV7-9 and TRBJ1-1): DTGVSQNPRHKITKRGQNVTFRCDPISEHNRLYWYRQTLGQGPEFLTYFQNEAQLEKSRLLSDRFSAERPKGSFSTLEIQRTEQGDSAMYLCASSPGGHMNTEAFFGQGTRLTVV.

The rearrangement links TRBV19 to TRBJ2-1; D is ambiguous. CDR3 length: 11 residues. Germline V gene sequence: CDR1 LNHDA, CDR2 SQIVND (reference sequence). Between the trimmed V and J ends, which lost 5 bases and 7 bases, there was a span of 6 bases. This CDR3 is CASSHRNEQFF. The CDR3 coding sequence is TGTGCCAGTAGTCACCGTAATGAGCAGTTCTTC.

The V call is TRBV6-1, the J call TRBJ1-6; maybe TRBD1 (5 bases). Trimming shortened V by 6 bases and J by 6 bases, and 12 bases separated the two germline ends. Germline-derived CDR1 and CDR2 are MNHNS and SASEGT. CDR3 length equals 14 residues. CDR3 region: CASSRGLTNSPLHF. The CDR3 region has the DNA TGTGCCAGCAGCCGGGGCCTCACTAATTCACCCCTCCACTTT.

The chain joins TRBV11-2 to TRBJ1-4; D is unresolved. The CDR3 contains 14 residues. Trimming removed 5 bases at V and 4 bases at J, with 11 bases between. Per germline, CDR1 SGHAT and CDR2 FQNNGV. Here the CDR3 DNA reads TGTGCCAGCAGCGAGGGCAGAAATAATGAAAAACTGTTTTTT. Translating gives CASSEGRNNEKLFF.

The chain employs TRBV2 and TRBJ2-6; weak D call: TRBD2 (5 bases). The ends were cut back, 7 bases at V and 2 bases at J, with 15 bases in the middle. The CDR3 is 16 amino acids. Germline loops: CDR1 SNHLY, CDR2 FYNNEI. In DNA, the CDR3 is TGTGCCAGCACCCCCGAGGCCGGGGCTGGGGCCAACGTCCTGACTTTC. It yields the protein CASTPEAGAGANVLTF.

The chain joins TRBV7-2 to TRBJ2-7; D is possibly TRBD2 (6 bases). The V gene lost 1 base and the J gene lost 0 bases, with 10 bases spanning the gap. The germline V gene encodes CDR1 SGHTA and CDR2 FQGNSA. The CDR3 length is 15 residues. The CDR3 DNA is TGTGCCAGCAGCTTAGGGGTCGGGGGCTCCTACGAGCAGTACTTC. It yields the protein CASSLGVGGSYEQYF.

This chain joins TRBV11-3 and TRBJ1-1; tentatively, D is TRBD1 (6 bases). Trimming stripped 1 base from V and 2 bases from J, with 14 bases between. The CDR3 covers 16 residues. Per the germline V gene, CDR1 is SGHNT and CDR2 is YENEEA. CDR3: CASSLGWAGTNTEAFF. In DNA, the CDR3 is TGTGCCAGCAGCTTAGGTTGGGCAGGGACAAACACTGAAGCTTTCTTT.

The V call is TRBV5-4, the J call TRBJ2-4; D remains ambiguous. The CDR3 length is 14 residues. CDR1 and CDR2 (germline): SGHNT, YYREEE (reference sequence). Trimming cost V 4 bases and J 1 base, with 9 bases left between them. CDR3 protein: CASSPEQAKNIQYF. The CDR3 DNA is TGTGCCAGCAGCCCAGAACAGGCCAAAAACATTCAGTACTTC.